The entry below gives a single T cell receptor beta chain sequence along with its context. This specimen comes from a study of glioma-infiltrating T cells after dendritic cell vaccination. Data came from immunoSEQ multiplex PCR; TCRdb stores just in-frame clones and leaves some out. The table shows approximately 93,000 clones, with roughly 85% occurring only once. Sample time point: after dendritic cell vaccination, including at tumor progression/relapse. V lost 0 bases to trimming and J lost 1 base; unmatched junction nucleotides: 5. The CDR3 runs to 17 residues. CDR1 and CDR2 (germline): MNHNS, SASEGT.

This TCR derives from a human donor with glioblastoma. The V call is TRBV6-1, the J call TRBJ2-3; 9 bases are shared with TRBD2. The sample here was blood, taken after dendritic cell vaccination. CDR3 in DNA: TGTGCCAGCAGTGAAGCGCGAAGACTAGCGGGCACAGATACGCAGTATTTT. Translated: CASSEARRLAGTDTQYF.